Below, 5 T cell receptor beta chains from the same sample are listed, as sequenced in a study of cytomegalovirus exposure and HLA in healthy donors. The study ran its PCR with 60 Vbeta and 13 Jbeta primers. Profiling relied on immunoSEQ multiplex PCR, and the TCRdb table lists in-frame clones only, not all of them. The table includes approximately 79,000 clones, roughly 80% detected once. Sequenced: PBMCs. Receptors originate from a boy between 10 and 17 years old in good health and CMV-seronegative.

V is TRBV6-5 and J is TRBJ2-1; 7 nucleotides match TRBD2. Germline V gives CDR1 MNHEY, CDR2 SVGAGI. The CDR3 is 13 amino acids. V gave up 3 bases and J gave up 10 bases; unmatched junction bases: 6. The CDR3 protein is CASSYLKAGEQFF. As DNA, the CDR3 is TGTGCCAGCAGTTATCTAAAAGCGGGAGAGCAGTTCTTC.

The V gene is TRBV7-9, the J gene TRBJ2-7; a possible D gene is TRBD2 (5 bases). Trimming removed 3 bases at V and 0 bases at J, with 15 bases between. The CDR3 spans 16 residues. The V gene's germline CDR1 is SEHNR and CDR2 FQNEAQ (reference sequence). CDR3 bases: TGTGCCAGCAGCTTCATCAACAGAGGGAGCTCCTACGAGCAGTACTTC. Translation gives CASSFINRGSSYEQYF. The full variable domain, completed using reference TRBV7-9 and TRBJ2-7, is DTGVSQNPRHKITKRGQNVTFRCDPISEHNRLYWYRQTLGQGPEFLTYFQNEAQLEKSRLLSDRFSAERPKGSFSTLEIQRTEQGDSAMYLCASSFINRGSSYEQYFGPGTRLTVT.

This chain connects TRBV7-2 to TRBJ2-7; D not certain. This CDR3 contains 10 residues. Germline V gene lookup returns CDR1 SGHTA and CDR2 FQGNSA. V lost 9 bases and J lost 6, with 9 bases in between. The CDR3 is CASPSFEQYF. The CDR3 DNA follows: TGTGCCAGTCCCTCTTTCGAGCAGTACTTC.

The V gene is TRBV7-2, the J gene TRBJ2-7; TRBD2 agrees at 8 bases. With V trimmed by 5 bases and J by 13 bases, 13 bases remained unmatched. This CDR3 region has 13 residues. Germline CDR1 is SGHTA and CDR2 is FQGNSA. CDR3 sequence reads: CASSLSPSAGAYF. For the CDR3, the DNA is TGTGCCAGCAGCCTATCCCCATCAGCGGGGGCTTACTTC.

The chain has TRBV28 and TRBJ2-7, with D hard to call. The V gene's germline CDR1 is MDHEN and CDR2 SYDVKM. Trimming pared 8 bases from V and 0 bases from J, leaving 17 bases between. This CDR3 has 15 amino acids. DNA for the CDR3: TGTGCCAGCCGCCTCGGCGGAAAGATCTCCTACGAGCAGTACTTC. This encodes CASRLGGKISYEQYF.